The 30 T cell receptor beta chains listed next were all sequenced from one sample in a study of blood T cell repertoires in COVID-19. The data were produced by immunoSEQ multiplex PCR, yet TCRdb's version contains in-frame clones alone and is incomplete. This sample has 200,000 to 250,000 clones, with roughly 75% found just once. Sequenced: peripheral blood. The receptor set was obtained from a woman aged 70-85 years with acute or convalescent COVID-19.

This chain links TRBV6-1 with TRBJ2-5; 9 bases are a match to TRBD2. CDR1 is MNHNS, CDR2 SASEGT, per germline. V trimming: 2 bases; J trimming: 8 bases; junction bases outside the gene matches: 6. This CDR3 contains 14 residues. The CDR3 is CASSELASGETQYF. CDR3 DNA sequence: TGTGCCAGCAGTGAACTGGCTAGCGGGGAAACCCAGTACTTC.

The chain recombines TRBV6-5 with TRBJ1-6, with 7 positions matching TRBD1. V shed 6 bases, J shed 7 bases, and the junction held 3 bases outside the gene matches. The germline V gene has CDR1 MNHEY and CDR2 SVGAGI. The CDR3 is 13 residues long. The CDR3 here is CASRQQGNSPLHF. CDR3 coding DNA: TGTGCCAGCAGACAACAGGGGAATTCACCCCTCCACTTT.

This chain connects TRBV6-5 to TRBJ1-2, with D maybe TRBD1 (5 bases). The germline CDR1 and CDR2 sequences are MNHEY and SVGAGI. The CDR3 spans 14 residues. V was clipped by 7 bases and J by 4 bases, with 16 bases between them. CDR3 in DNA: TGTGCCAGCAATCCGACGGGGGTCGTCTATGGCTACACCTTC. Protein product: CASNPTGVVYGYTF.

This clone has just one count. The V call is TRBV7-3, the J call TRBJ2-2; D is possibly TRBD2 (6 bases). The CDR3 has 14 amino acids. The germline CDR1 and CDR2 sequences are SGHTA and FQGTGA. Trimming took 0 bases from V and 5 from J, leaving 7 bases between them. The CDR3 is CASSLTGGTGELFF. The CDR3 DNA reads as TGTGCCAGCAGCTTAACAGGAGGGACCGGGGAGCTGTTTTTT.

Only one count was recorded for this clone. The V and J genes are TRBV5-1 and TRBJ2-4; D is possibly TRBD1 (5 bases). From germline, CDR1 is SGHRS and CDR2 YFSETQ. The CDR3 consists of 15 residues. Trimming cost V 0 bases and J 2 bases, with 9 bases left between them. CDR3 sequence (DNA): TGCGCCAGCAGCTTGGTAGGGGATACCAAAAACATTCAGTACTTC. Translation: CASSLVGDTKNIQYF.

This clone was seen a few times. V usage is TRBV20-1 and J usage is TRBJ2-3; D may be TRBD1 (5 bases). Germline V gene lookup returns CDR1 DFQATT and CDR2 SNEGSKA (reference sequence). This CDR3 has 12 residues. Trimming shortened V by 3 bases and J by 5 bases, and 9 bases separated the two germline ends. The chain's CDR3 is CSASGRGDTQYF. CDR3 bases: TGCAGTGCTAGTGGAAGGGGAGATACGCAGTATTTT.

The V gene is TRBV20-1, the J gene TRBJ1-1; the D is unclear. With 3 bases removed from V and 0 bases from J, the gap between germline ends came to 8 bases. CDR1 is DFQATT and CDR2 is SNEGSKA in the germline V gene (reference sequence). The CDR3 sequence is 13 residues long. The CDR3 loop is CSASDAVNTEAFF. DNA of the CDR3: TGCAGTGCTAGTGATGCGGTGAACACTGAAGCTTTCTTT.

V gene TRBV5-1 combines with J gene TRBJ2-1; 7 bases line up with TRBD2. J was trimmed by 1 base and V by 2 bases; bases with no gene match: 3. The CDR3 is made up of 15 amino acids. CDR1 is SGHRS, CDR2 YFSETQ, per germline. For the CDR3, the DNA is TGCGCCAGCAGCTTCGGAGCGGGGTCCTACAATGAGCAGTTCTTC. It codes for CASSFGAGSYNEQFF.

This chain uses TRBV3-1 (or the pseudogene TRBV3-2) with TRBJ2-7; 10 bases match TRBD2. Germline V gene data show CDR1 as LGHDT and CDR2 as YNNKEL (reference sequence). The length of the CDR3 is 17 residues. The V segment lost 5 bases and the J segment 3 bases; nucleotides outside the gene matches: 13. This CDR3 reads CASSDTSGAVGFYEQYF. The CDR3 DNA reads as TGTGCCAGCAGCGATACTAGCGGGGCAGTGGGCTTCTACGAGCAGTACTTC.

The chain uses TRBV4-1 and TRBJ2-3; possible D gene TRBD2, 6 bases. The germline V and J ends were trimmed by 4 bases and 1 base, with 15 bases remaining between them. The germline CDR1 and CDR2 sequences are MGHRA and YSYEKL. The length of the CDR3 is 16 residues. The CDR3 DNA sequence: TGCGCCAGCAGCCCTAAAAAGGACTACGGCACAGATACGCAGTATTTT. Translated, it gives CASSPKKDYGTDTQYF.

This rearrangement joins TRBV18 to TRBJ1-2; possibly TRBD1 for D (5 bases). Germline V lookup: CDR1 KGHSH, CDR2 LQKENI. This CDR3 contains 14 residues. V was cut by 1 base and J by 8 bases, with 14 bases left in between. The CDR3 loop reads CASSPRVAEGGYTF. The CDR3 region has the DNA TGTGCCAGCTCACCACGAGTGGCGGAGGGGGGCTACACCTTC. Supplemented by reference TRBV18 and TRBJ1-2, the full variable domain reads NAGVMQNPRHLVRRRGQEARLRCSPMKGHSHVYWYRQLPEEGLKFMVYLQKENIIDESGMPKERFSAEFPKEGPSILRIQQVVRGDSAAYFCASSPRVAEGGYTFGSGTRLTVV.

The chain couples TRBV10-1 to TRBJ1-6; D is ambiguous. Germline V gene data show CDR1 as WNHNN and CDR2 as SYGVQD (reference sequence). CDR3 length equals 15 residues. Between the trimmed V and J ends, which lost 2 bases and 8 bases, there was a span of 13 bases. The CDR3 nucleotides are TGCGCCAGCAGTGAGAGCCCAGGTAAGGATTCACCCCTCCACTTT. This encodes CASSESPGKDSPLHF.

J is TRBJ2-3 and V is TRBV18; TRBD2 aligns across 8 bases. The CDR3 has 17 residues. Germline V gives CDR1 KGHSH, CDR2 LQKENI. With V trimmed by 0 bases and J by 1 base, 6 bases remained unmatched. CDR3 protein: CASSPPVAGGRTDTQYF. The CDR3 region has the DNA TGTGCCAGCTCACCACCGGTCGCGGGGGGACGCACAGATACGCAGTATTTT.

The rearrangement uses TRBV5-4 and TRBJ2-1; 7 bases map to TRBD1. The junction had 4 bases not matched to a gene; V was cut back by 0 bases and J by 4 bases. Germline assignment: CDR1 SGHNT and CDR2 YYREEE (reference sequence). The CDR3 contains 15 residues. CDR3 nucleotide sequence: TGTGCCAGCAGCTTGGGGACAGGCCAATACAATGAGCAGTTCTTC. Translating it yields CASSLGTGQYNEQFF.

The chain employs TRBV7-6 and TRBJ2-1; TRBD2 might be the D (6 bases). The length of the CDR3 is 16 residues. Per germline, CDR1 SGHVS and CDR2 FNYEAQ. V was shortened by 5 bases and J by 4 bases, with 18 bases between the two germline ends. CDR3 amino acids: CASSRAVSGGYNEQFF. CDR3 DNA sequence: TGTGCCAGCAGCCGCGCCGTTAGCGGAGGGTACAATGAGCAGTTCTTC.

The rearrangement joins TRBV10-3 to TRBJ2-5; 7 nucleotides agree with TRBD2. The CDR3 has 12 residues. The germline gives CDR1 ENHRY, CDR2 SYGVKD. With V trimmed by 11 bases and J by 1 base, 4 bases remained unmatched. The CDR3, as DNA: TGTGCCTCCGGCGGGGGCCAAGAGACCCAGTACTTC. Its translation is CASGGGQETQYF.

The CDR3 reads CAIRKTNPGQGTWAGELFF. CDR3 in DNA: TGTGCCATCAGGAAAACAAACCCGGGACAGGGGACTTGGGCCGGGGAGCTGTTTTTT. This chain uses TRBV10-3 with TRBJ2-2; 10 nucleotides agree with TRBD1. This CDR3 has 19 residues. In germline, CDR1 is ENHRY, CDR2 SYGVKD. With V trimmed by 6 bases and J by 6 bases, 19 bases remained unmatched.

Note on this clone: Other DNA sequences of this sample code for an identical CDR3. V and J are TRBV6-2 or TRBV6-3 and TRBJ1-1, with a tentative D call TRBD1 (5 bases). This CDR3 is built from 14 residues. V gave up 0 bases and J gave up 1 base, with 6 bases separating them. The germline V gene encodes CDR1 MNHEY and CDR2 SVGEGT. DNA for the CDR3: TGTGCCAGCAGTTACTCAGGGGCGAACACTGAAGCTTTCTTT. It translates to CASSYSGANTEAFF.

The chain has TRBV6-5 and TRBJ2-5; 7 bases fit TRBD1. Unmatched junction bases numbered 4, after V lost 6 bases and J lost 3 bases. There are 13 residues in the CDR3. Germline V gene data show CDR1 as MNHEY and CDR2 as SVGAGI. CDR3 residues: CASSPDREETQYF. DNA of the CDR3: TGTGCCAGCAGCCCCGACAGGGAAGAGACCCAGTACTTC.

The chain links TRBV21-1 to TRBJ2-2; TRBD1 reflects the table's D call only, with no check against the DNA. TRBV21-1 is an annotated pseudogene. The CDR3 totals 18 residues. The CDR3: CASSTSRRDRAWTGELFF. The CDR3 DNA reads as TGTGCCAGCAGCACCAGCCGGCGGGACAGGGCATGGACCGGGGAGCTGTTTTTT.

The rearrangement joins TRBV7-9 to TRBJ2-3, with D perhaps matching TRBD2 (5 bases). Per the germline V gene, CDR1 is SEHNR and CDR2 is FQNEAQ (reference sequence). The CDR3 loop spans 14 amino acids. V dropped 1 base and J dropped 6 bases, with 11 bases sitting between them. CDR3 protein: CASSLGLPGDTQYF. The CDR3 nucleotides read TGTGCCAGCAGCTTAGGCCTTCCGGGGGATACGCAGTATTTT.

CDR3 region: CASSPLADNGSKQFF. CDR3 in DNA: TGTGCCAGCAGCCCATTGGCGGACAATGGGTCCAAGCAGTTCTTC. J is TRBJ2-1 and V is TRBV14; D is possibly TRBD1 (5 bases). The CDR3 runs 15 residues. The V and J ends lost 4 bases and 11 bases respectively, with 21 bases between them. Germline CDR1 reads SGHDN; CDR2 reads FVKESK.

This rearrangement joins TRBV4-1 to TRBJ2-3; TRBD2 aligns across 12 bases. The J segment lost 6 bases and the V segment lost 7 bases, leaving 14 bases of the junction unmatched. There are 17 residues in the CDR3. Germline CDR1 reads MGHRA; CDR2 reads YSYEKL. The CDR3 nucleotides are TGCGCCAGCACCACACAGGCTAGCGGGGGGGCGCGGGATACGCAGTATTTT. Translation gives CASTTQASGGARDTQYF.

V and J are TRBV18 and TRBJ2-3; TRBD2 might be the D (6 bases). The CDR3 spans 18 residues. V lost 1 base to trimming and J lost 0 bases, with 17 bases between them. CDR1 is KGHSH and CDR2 is LQKENI in the germline V gene. The CDR3 DNA reads TGTGCCAGCTCACCACTCTTGGGACTTCCACAAAGCACAGATACGCAGTATTTT. Protein sequence: CASSPLLGLPQSTDTQYF.

The chain links TRBV5-1 to TRBJ1-1; D unresolved. CDR3 length: 14 amino acids. V lost 0 bases, J lost 0 bases, and 6 bases lay in between. The germline V gene encodes CDR1 SGHRS and CDR2 YFSETQ. CDR3 in DNA: TGCGCCAGCAGCTTGGATCCGGTGAACACTGAAGCTTTCTTT. It encodes CASSLDPVNTEAFF.

The rearrangement uses TRBV9 and TRBJ2-1; D is undetermined. Germline-derived CDR1 and CDR2 are SGDLS and YYNGEE. V lost 4 bases, J lost 0 bases, and 5 bases lay in between. The CDR3 has 13 amino acids. CDR3 bases: TGTGCCAGCAGCTCGAGCTCCTACAATGAGCAGTTCTTC. Its protein is CASSSSSYNEQFF.

The chain couples TRBV5-1 to TRBJ2-5; D gene unclear. Germline lookup yields CDR1 SGHRS and CDR2 YFSETQ. Trimming stripped 1 base from V and 3 bases from J, with 16 bases between. The CDR3 is made up of 16 amino acids. The DNA of the CDR3 is TGCGCCAGCAGCTTGAGGTTGACACAAAGTAAAGAGACCCAGTACTTC. It translates to CASSLRLTQSKETQYF.

The chain combines TRBV27 with TRBJ1-2, with 8 bases lining up with TRBD1. The CDR3 is 15 residues long. The germline gives CDR1 MNHEY, CDR2 SMNVEV (reference sequence). The J segment lost 4 bases and the V segment lost 5 bases, leaving 9 bases of the junction unmatched. The CDR3 DNA follows: TGTGCCAGCAGTCGGGGGACAGGTCGTCTCTATGGCTACACCTTC. It encodes CASSRGTGRLYGYTF.

The rearrangement joins TRBV6-5 to TRBJ1-2; no clear D gene. The CDR3 has 15 residues. The V end lost 0 bases, the J end lost 8 bases, and 16 bases lay between the germline ends. Germline assignment: CDR1 MNHEY and CDR2 SVGAGI. The CDR3 nucleotides read TGTGCCAGCAGTTACTCAGGACTGGGTTTGACGGGCTACACCTTC. This codes for CASSYSGLGLTGYTF.

The rearrangement links TRBV15 to TRBJ2-3, with 12 positions matching TRBD2. The junction had 7 bases not matched to a gene; V was cut back by 7 bases and J by 2 bases. CDR1 LNHNV and CDR2 YYDKDF come from the germline V gene (reference sequence). The CDR3 covers 16 residues. The CDR3 protein is CATNTRLAGVTDTQYF. CDR3 nucleotide sequence: TGTGCCACCAATACCCGACTAGCGGGGGTCACAGATACGCAGTATTTT. The variable domain in full, completed from reference TRBV15 and TRBJ2-3, reads DAMVIQNPRYQVTQFGKPVTLSCSQTLNHNVMYWYQQKSSQAPKLLFHYYDKDFNNEADTPDNFQSRRPNTSFCFLDIRSPGLGDTAMYLCATNTRLAGVTDTQYFGPGTRLTVL.